This T cell receptor (beta chain) was observed in a study of T cells in localized non-small cell lung cancer. Study-level findings and limits: In the blood, greater T cell density corresponded to longer overall survival. Because sequencing included only one region (of the tumor), heterogeneity remains possible. Adjacent lung had a median around 60 of the 100 largest tumor clones.

Trimming shortened V by 1 base and J by 1 base, and 10 bases separated the two germline ends. Germline CDR1 and CDR2: LNHDA and SQIVND (reference sequence). CDR3 length: 15 residues. Here immunoSEQ multiplex PCR was the method, and the copy in TCRdb shows in-frame clones only, minus some. This table has some 20,000 clones, about 89% appearing once. In regard to this clone: Its antigen is as yet unknown.

The rearrangement uses TRBV19 and TRBJ1-1, with unresolved D. This receptor was identified in a woman aged 35 to 69 with stage I lung adenocarcinoma. The source material was peripheral blood, sampled before any cancer treatment. DNA for the CDR3: TGTGCCAGTAGTATAGTATCGGCCGGGAACACTGAAGCTTTCTTT. It is translated as CASSIVSAGNTEAFF.